These 25 T cell receptor beta chains share one sample of origin, sequenced in a study of T-cell memory formation after mild COVID-19. TCRdb recomputed calls from the 5' RACE reads with MiXCR, one row per CDR3 protein. Of approximately 570,000 distinct CDR3 sequences in the sample, under 20% were seen once. The sample was PBMCs or a T cell subset sorted from them (not recorded which). The source is an adult woman who had mild COVID-19 (a few samples of this study predate the infection). Cell type and time point are not known.

This clonotype was counted a few times. The chain joins TRBV7-9 to TRBJ2-7; 8 bases are shared with TRBD2. After removal of 5 bases from V and 7 bases from J, the junction contained 10 bases not matched to a gene. CDR3 length equals 14 residues. Per the germline V gene, CDR1 is SEHNR and CDR2 is FQNEAQ (reference sequence). CDR3 nucleotide sequence: TGTGCCAGCAGCCGCCCGGGAGGGTTCGAGGAGCAGTACTTC. Translated, it gives CASSRPGGFEEQYF.

For the CDR3, the DNA is TGTGCCAGCAGCTGGGGGGGCTTGGGGGAGCAGTTCTTC. This encodes CASSWGGLGEQFF. The chain carries TRBV7-9 and TRBJ2-1; a possible D gene is TRBD2 (7 bases). V was pared by 4 bases and J by 10 bases, with 14 bases between. CDR3 length: 13 residues. CDR1 SEHNR and CDR2 FQNEAQ come from the germline V gene (reference sequence).

This clonotype was seen only a few times. The rearrangement joins TRBV6-2 or TRBV6-3 to TRBJ2-1, with 8 nucleotides matching TRBD1. CDR3 size: 15 residues. Trimming cost V 5 bases and J 1 base; bases outside gene matches: 4. The germline gives CDR1 MNHEY, CDR2 SVGEGT. The CDR3 DNA is TGTGCCAGCAGTCAGGGGGCGATTTCCTACAATGAGCAGTTCTTC. The encoded protein is CASSQGAISYNEQFF.

V gene TRBV27 combines with J gene TRBJ1-1; D may be TRBD1 (6 bases). V was trimmed by 6 bases and J by 4 bases, leaving 12 bases between them. Germline V gene sequence: CDR1 MNHEY, CDR2 SMNVEV (reference sequence). This CDR3 has 13 amino acids. The CDR3 loop is CASREGGFTEAFF. In DNA, the CDR3 is TGTGCCAGCAGAGAGGGGGGCTTCACTGAAGCTTTCTTT.

The genes are TRBV12-3 or TRBV12-4 and TRBJ2-5; tentative D call: TRBD2 (6 bases). V was cut by 6 bases and J by 2 bases, with 19 bases left in between. This CDR3 contains 16 residues. CDR3 in amino acids: CASSSGRDWTQETQYF. CDR3 nucleotides: TGTGCCAGCAGCTCGGGAAGGGACTGGACGCAAGAGACCCAGTACTTC.

This clonotype was seen a handful of times. V and J are TRBV12-3 or TRBV12-4 and TRBJ1-5; maybe TRBD1 (5 bases). The CDR3 length is 15 residues. V dropped 6 bases and J dropped 3 bases, with 15 bases sitting between them. The CDR3 is CASSPSGGSNQPQHF. The CDR3 DNA is TGTGCCAGCAGCCCAAGTGGGGGGTCCAATCAGCCCCAGCATTTT.

The table lists this clonotype with a few counts. The CDR3, as DNA: TGTGCCAGCAGTCCAGAGGACAGCACGAACACTGAAGCTTTCTTT. This encodes CASSPEDSTNTEAFF. The chain employs TRBV27 and TRBJ1-1; a weak D match, TRBD1 (6 bases). Germline V gene lookup returns CDR1 MNHEY and CDR2 SMNVEV (reference sequence). V was pared by 5 bases and J by 1 base, with 14 bases between. The CDR3 runs to 15 residues.

This chain links TRBV20-1 with TRBJ2-1; 9 nucleotides agree with TRBD2. V lost 0 bases, J lost 6 bases, and 9 bases stayed unmatched. Germline values: CDR1 DFQATT, CDR2 SNEGSKA (reference sequence). The CDR3 runs 16 residues. CDR3 coding DNA: TGCAGTGCTAGAGATCCGGCGGGAGGGAACCTCAATGAGCAGTTCTTC. Protein sequence: CSARDPAGGNLNEQFF.

The chain has TRBV20-1 and TRBJ1-5, with a tentative D call TRBD1 (6 bases). From germline, CDR1 is DFQATT and CDR2 SNEGSKA (reference sequence). The CDR3 contains 14 residues. V was pared by 1 base and J by 6 bases, with 13 bases between. CDR3 protein: CSARGQEGGQPQHF. The CDR3 DNA sequence: TGCAGTGCTAGAGGACAGGAGGGAGGTCAGCCCCAGCATTTT.

The CDR3 nucleotides read TGCAGTGCTCCTAGCGGGTCCATCTACAATGAGCAGTTCTTC. This sequence encodes CSAPSGSIYNEQFF. This chain links TRBV20-1 with TRBJ2-1, with 8 bases lining up with TRBD2. This CDR3 comprises 14 residues. From germline, CDR1 is DFQATT and CDR2 SNEGSKA (reference sequence). J lost 3 bases, V lost 5 bases, and 6 bases had no gene match.

The gene calls are TRBV5-6 and TRBJ2-5; 7 positions agree with TRBD2. The junction had 15 bases not matched to a gene; V was cut back by 2 bases and J by 5 bases. The CDR3 totals 17 residues. Per the germline V gene, CDR1 is SGHDT and CDR2 is YYEEEE. CDR3 DNA sequence: TGTGCCAGCAGCTTACCCCTAGCGGCCTACCGGGGGGAGACCCAGTACTTC. Protein sequence: CASSLPLAAYRGETQYF.

This chain uses TRBV27 with TRBJ1-1, with D hard to call. Germline CDR1 MNHEY, CDR2 SMNVEV (reference sequence). The germline V and J ends were trimmed by 4 bases and 4 bases, with 13 bases remaining between them. The CDR3 spans 14 residues. CDR3 loop: CASSSPGSPTEAFF. The DNA for the CDR3 is TGTGCCAGCAGTTCCCCGGGCAGCCCCACTGAAGCTTTCTTT.

This clonotype occurred many times. V is TRBV5-1 and J is TRBJ2-5; 7 bases are a match to TRBD2. Germline V gene sequence: CDR1 SGHRS, CDR2 YFSETQ. The CDR3 loop spans 16 amino acids. Losses at the gene ends were 0 bases for V and 2 bases for J; bases not matched to a gene: 7. The DNA of the CDR3 is TGCGCCAGCAGCTTGGCCGTGGGCGGGAGTCAAGAGACCCAGTACTTC. Translating it yields CASSLAVGGSQETQYF.

This clonotype was counted only a few times. V is TRBV18 and J is TRBJ2-7; 9 bases are shared with TRBD2. In germline, CDR1 is KGHSH, CDR2 LQKENI. The CDR3 spans 15 residues. The V and J ends lost 2 bases and 3 bases, in that order; junction bases with no gene match: 5. CDR3 protein: CASSPGPSGNYEQYF. The CDR3, as DNA: TGTGCCAGCTCACCAGGCCCTAGCGGGAACTACGAGCAGTACTTC.

V usage is TRBV12-3 or TRBV12-4 and J usage is TRBJ1-1; D not resolved. The CDR3 consists of 12 residues. Between the trimmed V and J ends, which lost 7 bases and 3 bases, there was a span of 9 bases. CDR3 bases: TGTGCCAGCACCGGGAGATACACTGAAGCTTTCTTT. Its protein product is CASTGRYTEAFF.

This chain connects TRBV5-1 to TRBJ2-1; 11 bases line up with TRBD1. Germline V gene data show CDR1 as SGHRS and CDR2 as YFSETQ. V trimming: 4 bases; J trimming: 5 bases; junction bases outside the gene matches: 5. The CDR3 extends over 15 amino acids. This CDR3 is CASSKGQGGNNEQFF. The CDR3 nucleotides read TGCGCCAGCAGCAAGGGACAGGGGGGGAACAATGAGCAGTTCTTC.

The chain uses TRBV27 and TRBJ2-7; 7 bases line up with TRBD2. The ends lost 1 base at V and 3 bases at J; junction bases unmatched: 15. Per germline, CDR1 MNHEY and CDR2 SMNVEV (reference sequence). The CDR3 totals 18 residues. The DNA of the CDR3 is TGTGCCAGCAGTTTATTGGGGTTGGCTAGCGGAAGGGGCTACGAGCAGTACTTC. Its protein is CASSLLGLASGRGYEQYF.

The chain employs TRBV3-1 and TRBJ1-1, with 7 positions matching TRBD1. The CDR3 extends over 14 amino acids. The ends lost 4 bases at V and 4 bases at J; junction bases unmatched: 6. The V gene's germline CDR1 is LGHDT and CDR2 YNNKEL (reference sequence). The CDR3 nucleotides read TGTGCCAGCAGCCGAGCCAGGGGGGGCACTGAAGCTTTCTTT. Protein sequence: CASSRARGGTEAFF.

V usage is TRBV24-1 and J usage is TRBJ2-1; the D gene could be TRBD1 or TRBD2 (5 bases each). This CDR3 comprises 17 residues. CDR1 and CDR2 from the germline V gene are KGHDR and SFDVKD. Trimming removed 4 bases from V and 0 bases from J, with 15 bases in between. The CDR3 nucleotides are TGTGCCACCAGTGACACAGAGGGAGACAGCTCCTACAATGAGCAGTTCTTC. This gives the protein CATSDTEGDSSYNEQFF.

The chain employs TRBV9 and TRBJ2-1; D not certain. The V end lost 3 bases, the J end lost 6 bases, and 7 bases lay between the germline ends. Germline CDR1 is SGDLS and CDR2 is YYNGEE. The CDR3 runs 12 residues. The CDR3: CASSETVNEQFF. The CDR3 bases are TGTGCCAGCAGCGAAACAGTCAATGAGCAGTTCTTC.

This clonotype appeared a few times. The chain employs TRBV6-4 and TRBJ2-2; 8 nucleotides match TRBD1. The CDR3 spans 15 residues. V lost 2 bases and J lost 6; bases outside the gene matches: 5. Germline assignment: CDR1 MRHNA and CDR2 SNTAGT. CDR3 sequence: CASSDRMTGAGELFF. CDR3 in DNA: TGTGCCAGCAGTGACCGGATGACAGGGGCCGGGGAGCTGTTTTTT.

This clonotype was counted only a few times. The rearrangement links TRBV3-1 to TRBJ2-5; D perhaps matches TRBD1 (6 bases). Germline CDR1 reads LGHDT; CDR2 reads YNNKEL (reference sequence). Between the trimmed V and J ends, which lost 4 bases and 4 bases, there was a span of 13 bases. This CDR3 is 14 amino acids long. The chain's CDR3 is CASSLQGGGETQYF. The CDR3 bases are TGTGCCAGCAGCCTACAGGGTGGCGGAGAGACCCAGTACTTC.

This clonotype has a handful of counts. The chain employs TRBV7-3 and TRBJ2-1; the match to TRBD2 covers 16 bases. CDR3 length: 15 amino acids. The germline V gene encodes CDR1 SGHTA and CDR2 FQGTGA. V shed 4 bases and J 12 bases; nucleotides not matched to a gene: 6. The CDR3 region is CASSSGTSGGAWQFF. CDR3 in DNA: TGTGCCAGCAGCTCCGGGACTAGCGGGGGGGCCTGGCAGTTCTTC.

The gene calls are TRBV7-9 and TRBJ2-7; 7 nucleotides align to TRBD2. J was trimmed by 3 bases and V by 6 bases; bases with no gene match: 8. This CDR3 has 14 residues. Germline-derived CDR1 and CDR2 are SEHNR and FQNEAQ (reference sequence). The CDR3 DNA sequence: TGTGCCAGCAGACCCCACCCGGGGGGCTACGAGCAGTACTTC. It specifies CASRPHPGGYEQYF.

The V and J genes are TRBV7-9 and TRBJ2-3; TRBD2 matches 8 bases. CDR1 is SEHNR and CDR2 is FQNEAQ in the germline V gene (reference sequence). Trimming took 5 bases from V and 4 from J; bases not matched to a gene: 5. The CDR3 extends over 14 amino acids. The DNA of the CDR3 is TGTGCCAGCAGCCCAGGACTAGCTCCAGATACGCAGTATTTT. Protein product: CASSPGLAPDTQYF.